Shown below are 20 T cell receptor beta chains from a single sample sequenced in a study of glioma-infiltrating T cells after dendritic cell vaccination. Time point here: after dendritic cell vaccination, including at tumor progression/relapse. Method: immunoSEQ multiplex PCR; TCRdb's copy keeps in-frame clones and lacks some. This table holds fewer than 75,000 clones, more than 70% found once. This specimen consisted of blood, obtained after dendritic cell vaccination. Receptor source: a human donor with glioblastoma.

The chain links TRBV6-1 to TRBJ2-2; weak D call: TRBD1 (5 bases). Germline V gene sequence: CDR1 MNHNS, CDR2 SASEGT. Deletions cut 9 bases from V and 5 bases from J, with 13 bases between. The CDR3 spans 13 residues. CDR3: CASSQGVTGELFF. CDR3 DNA sequence: TGTGCCAGTAGCCAAGGGGTTACCGGGGAGCTGTTTTTT.

This rearrangement joins TRBV4-3 to TRBJ2-5, with a weak D call TRBD2 (6 bases). Germline-derived CDR1 and CDR2 are LGHNA and YSLEER. V lost 1 base to trimming and J lost 1 base, with 13 bases between them. The CDR3 loop spans 16 amino acids. The CDR3 protein is CASSQGGWDFQETQYF. CDR3 DNA: TGCGCCAGCAGCCAAGGGGGGTGGGACTTCCAAGAGACCCAGTACTTC.

The rearrangement links TRBV11-1 to TRBJ1-2; TRBD1 aligns across 7 bases. After removal of 1 base from V and 4 bases from J, the junction contained 6 bases not matched to a gene. This CDR3 is built from 15 residues. From germline, CDR1 is SGHAT and CDR2 FQDESV (reference sequence). CDR3 DNA sequence: TGTGCCAGCAGCTTAGGGGGACAGCCGACCTATGGCTACACCTTC. As protein: CASSLGGQPTYGYTF.

The rearrangement joins TRBV6-1 to TRBJ2-7, with a tentative D call TRBD2 (5 bases). The germline V gene encodes CDR1 MNHNS and CDR2 SASEGT. V was clipped by 4 bases and J by 7 bases, with 14 bases between them. The CDR3 is 13 amino acids. In nucleotides, the CDR3 is TGTGCCAGCAGTGCCAGCGGAACGCGGGAGCAGTACTTC. It translates to CASSASGTREQYF.

This sequence joins TRBV4-1 and TRBJ2-7; possibly TRBD2 for D (6 bases). V lost 5 bases and J 1 base, leaving 12 bases between the germline ends. The CDR3 length is 14 residues. Germline CDR1 is MGHRA and CDR2 is YSYEKL. The CDR3 spells CASSVGSGSYEQYF. CDR3 nucleotide sequence: TGCGCCAGCAGCGTCGGTAGCGGATCCTACGAGCAGTACTTC.

The gene calls are TRBV30 and TRBJ1-3; possible D gene TRBD1, 5 bases. Trimming removed 4 bases from V and 0 bases from J, with 10 bases in between. CDR1 and CDR2 (germline): GTSNPN, SVGIG (reference sequence). The CDR3 runs 14 residues. DNA for the CDR3: TGTGCCTGGACCACAGGAAGCTCTGGAAACACCATATATTTT. Protein sequence: CAWTTGSSGNTIYF.

J is TRBJ2-5 and V is TRBV23-1; 9 bases are shared with TRBD1. Being an ORF, TRBV23-1 has a function that is uncertain. This CDR3 has 15 amino acids. Germline trimming cut 4 bases from V and 2 bases from J; bases unmatched to any gene: 5. CDR3 sequence: CASSPLDRGQETQYF. The CDR3 DNA reads TGCGCCAGCAGTCCCCTGGACAGGGGACAAGAGACCCAGTACTTC.

The gene calls are TRBV23-1 and TRBJ2-7; 12 bases line up with TRBD1. TRBV23-1 is flagged as an ORF with uncertain function. The length of the CDR3 is 15 residues. V was pared by 3 bases and J by 3 bases, with 3 bases of the junction left unmatched. The CDR3 region has the DNA TGCGCCAGCAGTCACAGGGACAGGGGGCTCTACGAGCAGTACTTC. Its translation is CASSHRDRGLYEQYF.

V and J are TRBV19 and TRBJ2-2; D might be TRBD2 (6 bases). V dropped 5 bases and J dropped 6 bases, with 19 bases sitting between them. CDR3 length: 16 residues. Germline V lookup: CDR1 LNHDA, CDR2 SQIVND (reference sequence). Here the CDR3 reads CASSARRDFQPGELFF. The DNA of the CDR3 is TGTGCCAGTAGTGCAAGGCGGGATTTTCAACCCGGGGAGCTGTTTTTT.

V and J are TRBV4-1 and TRBJ2-2, with 14 bases that match TRBD2. The CDR3 is 18 amino acids. Germline CDR1 is MGHRA and CDR2 is YSYEKL. V lost 3 bases to trimming and J lost 3 bases; unmatched junction nucleotides: 6. CDR3 protein: CASSHRLAGGRDTGELFF. The DNA of the CDR3 is TGCGCCAGCAGCCATCGACTAGCGGGGGGGCGGGACACCGGGGAGCTGTTTTTT.

This clone showed up just a few times. The rearrangement uses TRBV30 and TRBJ2-7; a weak D match, TRBD1 (5 bases). Trimming took 5 bases from V and 1 from J, leaving 9 bases between them. CDR1 is GTSNPN, CDR2 SVGIG, per germline (reference sequence). This CDR3 is built from 12 residues. The CDR3: CAWGQGSYEQYF. The CDR3 DNA follows: TGTGCCTGGGGTCAGGGATCCTACGAGCAGTACTTC. The whole variable domain, filled in from reference TRBV30 and TRBJ2-7, reads SQTIHQWPATLVQPVGSPLSLECTVEGTSNPNLYWYRQAAGRGLQLLFYSVGIGQISSEVPQNLSASRPQDRQFILSSKKLLLSDSGFYLCAWGQGSYEQYFGPGTRLTVT.

The chain employs TRBV2 and TRBJ1-5, with 9 bases that match TRBD1. The CDR3 spans 16 residues. The V gene end was trimmed by 6 bases and the J gene end by 5 bases; junction bases not matched to a gene: 11. CDR1 is SNHLY and CDR2 is FYNNEI in the germline V gene. CDR3 bases: TGTGCCAGCAGCCGATTTTCGGACAGGGGTTATCAGCCCCAGCATTTT. This sequence encodes CASSRFSDRGYQPQHF. The variable domain in full, with the rest retrieved from reference TRBV2 and TRBJ1-5, is EPEVTQTPSHQVTQMGQEVILRCVPISNHLYFYWYRQILGQKVEFLVSFYNNEISEKSEIFDDQFSVERPDGSNFTLKIRSTKLEDSAMYFCASSRFSDRGYQPQHFGDGTRLSIL.

The gene calls are TRBV6-1 and TRBJ1-2, with TRBD1 matching 8 bases. Germline trimming cut 2 bases from V and 12 bases from J; bases unmatched to any gene: 11. The CDR3 runs 14 residues. Per the germline V gene, CDR1 is MNHNS and CDR2 is SASEGT. CDR3 residues: CASSEPETGVYNTF. The CDR3, as DNA: TGTGCCAGCAGTGAACCTGAGACAGGGGTCTACAACACCTTC.

The chain carries TRBV6-5 and TRBJ2-2; a weak D match, TRBD1 (5 bases). Per germline, CDR1 MNHEY and CDR2 SVGAGI. V was trimmed by 8 bases and J by 0 bases, leaving 10 bases between them. The length of the CDR3 is 14 residues. The CDR3: CASGTTANTGELFF. CDR3 coding DNA: TGTGCCAGCGGAACGACAGCGAACACCGGGGAGCTGTTTTTT.

The rearrangement joins TRBV2 to TRBJ2-7; 9 bases agree with TRBD1. From germline, CDR1 is SNHLY and CDR2 FYNNEI. The CDR3 sequence is 15 residues long. The trim removed 4 bases at V and 5 bases at J, leaving 9 bases unmatched. Here the CDR3 DNA reads TGTGCCAGCAGTGGACCGGGACAGGGTATCCACGAGCAGTACTTC. Residues: CASSGPGQGIHEQYF.

The chain links TRBV5-1 to TRBJ2-2; the match to TRBD1 covers 7 bases. The CDR3 extends over 13 amino acids. After removal of 7 bases from V and 5 bases from J, the junction contained 5 bases not matched to a gene. Germline CDR1 SGHRS, CDR2 YFSETQ. The CDR3 DNA reads TGCGCCAGCCGTGGGGACAGTACCGGGGAGCTGTTTTTT. This translates into CASRGDSTGELFF.

This chain uses TRBV5-4 with TRBJ1-2; the match to TRBD1 covers 7 bases. Germline values: CDR1 SGHNT, CDR2 YYREEE (reference sequence). CDR3 size: 16 residues. Trimming cost V 0 bases and J 4 bases; bases outside gene matches: 9. CDR3 sequence reads: CASSLGGRGITYGYTF. As DNA, the CDR3 is TGTGCCAGCAGCTTGGGGGGCAGGGGGATAACCTATGGCTACACCTTC.

The chain recombines TRBV29-1 with TRBJ2-5; D perhaps matches TRBD1 (5 bases). The V and J ends lost 2 bases and 2 bases respectively, with 12 bases between them. This CDR3 region has 14 residues. The germline V gene has CDR1 SQVTM and CDR2 ANQGSEA. CDR3 in amino acids: CSVEYPGKQETQYF. DNA for the CDR3: TGCAGCGTTGAATATCCAGGGAAACAAGAGACCCAGTACTTC. The whole variable domain, remainder taken from reference TRBV29-1 and TRBJ2-5, is SAVISQKPSRDICQRGTSLTIQCQVDSQVTMMFWYRQQPGQSLTLIATANQGSEATYESGFVIDKFPISRPNLTFSTLTVSNMSPEDSSIYLCSVEYPGKQETQYFGPGTRLLVL.

The chain recombines TRBV7-3 with TRBJ2-7; weak D call: TRBD2 (6 bases). Per the germline V gene, CDR1 is SGHTA and CDR2 is FQGTGA. The CDR3 is made up of 15 amino acids. V lost 6 bases and J lost 10, with 25 bases in between. The CDR3 DNA reads as TGTGCCAGCAGGGGAATCGGTGGGGTAGCGGTTCGTCAGTACTTC. The encoded protein is CASRGIGGVAVRQYF.

The chain couples TRBV7-8 to TRBJ1-1; D unresolved. The CDR3 loop spans 16 amino acids. Per the germline V gene, CDR1 is SGHVS and CDR2 is FQNEAQ. Trimming shortened V by 2 bases and J by 4 bases, and 17 bases separated the two germline ends. In nucleotides, the CDR3 is TGTGCCAGCAGCTTAATGACATCCGCCGGTGGCACTGAAGCTTTCTTT. Its translation is CASSLMTSAGGTEAFF.